The 19 T cell receptor beta chains below all came from one sample that was sequenced in a study of tumor-infiltrating lymphocytes in primary liver carcinoma. It was unsorted whole blood that yielded blood RNA, and germline DNA was also extracted. With around 500 ng total RNA as template and a constant-region primer, TCR beta cDNA was made. Libraries covering TCR beta were generated through three nested multiplex PCR rounds (using a slightly modified ARM-PCR). Forward primers for TRBV1-TRBV30 and a C-beta reverse primer served the first two PCR rounds, at about 10 cycles each. TCRdb re-analysed the multiplex PCR reads in MiXCR, keeping a single row per CDR3 protein. The sample has about 180,000 distinct CDR3 sequences, about 60% seen once. Sequencing was performed on peripheral blood. The receptors stem from a man in his forties with primary liver carcinoma and hepatitis B virus infection.

The chain joins TRBV7-9 to TRBJ2-2; no definite D call. Trimming shortened V by 2 bases and J by 5 bases, and 9 bases separated the two germline ends. CDR1 SEHNR and CDR2 FQNEAQ come from the germline V gene (reference sequence). The CDR3 contains 14 residues. CDR3 sequence reads: CASSLHVNTGELFF. The DNA for the CDR3 is TGTGCCAGCAGCTTACATGTGAATACCGGGGAGCTGTTTTTT. Full variable domain (outside the CDR3, taken from reference TRBV7-9 and TRBJ2-2): DTGVSQNPRHKITKRGQNVTFRCDPISEHNRLYWYRQTLGQGPEFLTYFQNEAQLEKSRLLSDRFSAERPKGSFSTLEIQRTEQGDSAMYLCASSLHVNTGELFFGEGSRLTVL.

This clonotype was counted a few times. J is TRBJ1-5 and V is TRBV10-2; perhaps TRBD1 as D (6 bases). The CDR3 runs to 14 residues. Germline lookup yields CDR1 WSHSY and CDR2 SAAADI. V lost 3 bases and J 3 bases, leaving 9 bases between the germline ends. Here the CDR3 reads CASSDPGANQPQHF. For the CDR3, the DNA is TGCGCCAGCAGTGATCCAGGGGCCAATCAGCCCCAGCATTTT.

A note on this clonotype: Its ends do not fully match the called genes, so a read error is possible. The chain links TRBV28 to TRBJ1-6, with D possibly being TRBD1 (6 bases). In germline, CDR1 is MDHEN, CDR2 SYDVKM. This CDR3 is built from 16 residues. DNA for the CDR3: TGTGCCAGCTCTCCCCGCCGGGGGGGGGCGGGATCACTCCTCCACTTT. Its protein product is CASSPRRGGAGSLLHF.

Remarks on this clonotype: Likely a read error: the CDR3 ends without its conserved phenylalanine or tryptophan. The chain employs TRBV29-1 and TRBJ2-6, with TRBD2 as a possible D gene (5 bases). CDR1 and CDR2 (germline): SQVTM, ANQGSEA. The CDR3 is 17 amino acids. CDR3 bases: TGCGGCGTTGAAGATCGGGCAGACTACTCTGGGGCCAACGTCCTGACTCTC. It encodes CGVEDRADYSGANVLTL.

CDR3 region: CASGDSRETQYF. The CDR3 nucleotides read TGTGCCAGCGGGGATAGCAGGGAGACCCAGTACTTC. This chain uses TRBV6-5 with TRBJ2-5; D is unclear. CDR1 and CDR2 from the germline V gene are MNHEY and SVGAGI. The CDR3 length is 12 residues. V was trimmed by 8 bases and J by 5 bases, leaving 12 bases between them.

Concerning this clonotype: One end of the junction fails to match germline, which may point to a read error. The chain employs TRBV4-1 and TRBJ2-4; D possibly corresponds to TRBD1 (5 bases). This CDR3 region has 15 residues. CDR1 and CDR2 (germline): MGHRA, YSYEKL. The CDR3 DNA reads as TGCGCCAGCAGCCAAGGGCCTGGGGCGTCGGACATTCAGTGCTTC. Protein product: CASSQGPGASDIQCF.

This clonotype was seen just once. The V call is TRBV6-1, the J call TRBJ1-5, with D possibly being TRBD1 (5 bases). Trimming took 3 bases from V and 8 from J, leaving 17 bases between them. The CDR3 loop spans 15 amino acids. Per germline, CDR1 MNHNS and CDR2 SASEGT. The CDR3 sequence is CASSDLGQGNEPQHF. The CDR3, as DNA: TGTGCCAGCAGTGACCTGGGGCAGGGAAATGAGCCCCAGCATTTT.

V and J are TRBV6-2 or TRBV6-3 and TRBJ2-5; 8 bases are a match to TRBD2. This CDR3 spans 15 amino acids. CDR1 and CDR2 from the germline V gene are MNHEY and SVGEGT. V was clipped by 5 bases and J by 10 bases; unmatched bases: 15. The CDR3: CASSPGTRVVRGQYF. In nucleotides, the CDR3 is TGTGCCAGCAGTCCCGGGACTAGAGTAGTTCGTGGCCAGTACTTC.

The chain couples TRBV5-5 to TRBJ1-1; no reliable D call. CDR3 size: 19 residues. Trimming removed 9 bases from V and 4 bases from J, with 34 bases in between. From germline, CDR1 is SGHKS and CDR2 YYEKEE (reference sequence). The CDR3, as DNA: TGTGCCATCACCCCCCTCGGGCACTCGGCCCCCCTGGCGAGCACTGAAGCTTTCTTT. Translation gives CAITPLGHSAPLASTEAFF.

V is TRBV4-1 and J is TRBJ2-3; TRBD1 matches 9 bases. V was pared by 1 base and J by 7 bases, with 9 bases of the junction left unmatched. This CDR3 is built from 16 residues. CDR1 MGHRA and CDR2 YSYEKL come from the germline V gene. In DNA form, the CDR3 reads TGCGCCAGCAGCCAAGGTGGGGCACAGGGGGCCTATACGCAGTATTTT. This translates into CASSQGGAQGAYTQYF.

The rearrangement joins TRBV10-2 to TRBJ2-7, with D perhaps given as TRBD1 or TRBD2 (6 bases each). Germline CDR1 reads WSHSY; CDR2 reads SAAADI. V gave up 6 bases and J gave up 3 bases, with 12 bases separating them. The CDR3 runs 13 residues. The CDR3 is CASRGGGFYEQYF. CDR3 coding DNA: TGCGCCAGCAGAGGGGGAGGCTTCTACGAGCAGTACTTC.

With regard to this clonotype: A read error may explain this, as a much larger clone is one base away. The chain couples TRBV29-1 to TRBJ2-1; 11 bases match TRBD2. CDR3 size: 16 residues. The germline gives CDR1 SQVTM, CDR2 ANQGSEA. V trimming: 4 bases; J trimming: 5 bases; junction bases outside the gene matches: 10. Here the CDR3 reads CSVGELAGEGDNEQFF. The CDR3, as DNA: TGCAGCGTTGGGGAACTAGCGGGAGAAGGGGACAATGAGCAGTTCTTC.

This clonotype was picked up many times. This chain joins TRBV7-8 and TRBJ1-5; D unclear. Germline CDR1 reads SGHVS; CDR2 reads FQNEAQ. The CDR3 loop spans 14 amino acids. V gave up 4 bases and J gave up 4 bases, with 11 bases separating them. CDR3 DNA sequence: TGTGCCAGCAGCTCAATCCGAGGAAATCAGCCCCAGCATTTT. Translation gives CASSSIRGNQPQHF.

The chain employs TRBV5-1 and TRBJ2-3; D is possibly TRBD1 or TRBD2 (5 bases each). Germline-derived CDR1 and CDR2 are SGHRS and YFSETQ. The germline V and J ends were trimmed by 0 bases and 0 bases, with 14 bases remaining between them. This CDR3 comprises 17 residues. CDR3 in DNA: TGCGCCAGCAGCTTGGGGGGGACCGCACTTAGCACAGATACGCAGTATTTT. Residues: CASSLGGTALSTDTQYF.

This clonotype was observed many times. The rearrangement uses TRBV11-2 and TRBJ2-4; 7 nucleotides line up with TRBD1. The CDR3 consists of 14 residues. The V gene end was trimmed by 0 bases and the J gene end by 9 bases; junction bases not matched to a gene: 5. Per the germline V gene, CDR1 is SGHAT and CDR2 is FQNNGV. CDR3 region: CASSLEGPGGIQYF. DNA for the CDR3: TGTGCCAGCAGCTTAGAAGGTCCAGGGGGCATTCAGTACTTC.

This clonotype was counted ten times or more. The chain is built from TRBV11-2 and TRBJ2-1; 9 positions match TRBD2. The CDR3 totals 14 residues. The trim removed 6 bases at V and 4 bases at J, leaving 4 bases unmatched. Germline V gene data show CDR1 as SGHAT and CDR2 as FQNNGV. The CDR3 here is CASSSSGVYNEQFF. The DNA of the CDR3 is TGTGCCAGCAGTTCTAGCGGGGTATACAATGAGCAGTTCTTC.

This clonotype was seen a single time. An end of the junction differs from the germline gene, which may be a read error. CDR3 DNA sequence: TGTGTCAGCAGTCGGGACAACTCCTACGAGCAGTACTTC. Residues: CVSSRDNSYEQYF. The chain is built from TRBV6-6 and TRBJ2-7; D is possibly TRBD1 (6 bases). The germline V gene has CDR1 MNHNY and CDR2 SVGAGI (reference sequence). This CDR3 comprises 13 residues.

This clonotype came up many times. The CDR3 coding sequence is TGTGCCAGCGGCCGGGGCCAAGAGACCCAGTACTTC. Residues: CASGRGQETQYF. V usage is TRBV11-2 and J usage is TRBJ2-5; D is possibly TRBD2 (5 bases). The CDR3 runs 12 residues. Between the trimmed V and J ends, which lost 8 bases and 1 base, there was a span of 8 bases. CDR1 SGHAT and CDR2 FQNNGV come from the germline V gene.

This sequence joins TRBV6-1 and TRBJ1-5, with D tentatively TRBD1 (6 bases). Germline-derived CDR1 and CDR2 are MNHNS and SASEGT. V dropped 6 bases and J dropped 5 bases, with 23 bases sitting between them. The CDR3 is 17 amino acids. The CDR3 is CASSASEGDPLHQPQHF. Here the CDR3 DNA reads TGTGCCAGCAGCGCTTCGGAGGGGGACCCCCTACATCAGCCCCAGCATTTT.